This note documents a single T cell receptor beta chain sequence. Its antigen is still unknown. 60 Vbeta and 13 Jbeta primers were used in PCR. TCRdb's table, derived via immunoSEQ multiplex PCR, lists solely in-frame clones and lacks some. The top ten clones hold around 0.99% of a sample with some 120,000 clones, roughly three quarters of them seen once. The entry originates in a study of cytomegalovirus exposure and HLA in healthy donors. Study-wide context: Falling in the Caucasian-associated ancestry cluster were 81% of around 370 genotyped donors.

The germline gives CDR1 SGHDT, CDR2 YYEEEE. Trimming stripped 3 bases from V and 4 bases from J, with 7 bases between. The CDR3 length is 12 residues. Study outcomes and limitations: CMV serostatus was the sole immune exposure information available. Researchers reportedly found TCR beta sequences accurately predicted most subjects' HLA-A and HLA-B alleles.

This receptor was identified in a woman between 25 and 40 years old in good health and CMV-seronegative. The genes are TRBV5-6 and TRBJ1-2, with D hard to call. The sequenced sample consisted of PBMCs. For the CDR3, the DNA is TGTGCCAGCAGCTCTTCAGTCTATGGCTACACCTTC. Amino acids: CASSSSVYGYTF.